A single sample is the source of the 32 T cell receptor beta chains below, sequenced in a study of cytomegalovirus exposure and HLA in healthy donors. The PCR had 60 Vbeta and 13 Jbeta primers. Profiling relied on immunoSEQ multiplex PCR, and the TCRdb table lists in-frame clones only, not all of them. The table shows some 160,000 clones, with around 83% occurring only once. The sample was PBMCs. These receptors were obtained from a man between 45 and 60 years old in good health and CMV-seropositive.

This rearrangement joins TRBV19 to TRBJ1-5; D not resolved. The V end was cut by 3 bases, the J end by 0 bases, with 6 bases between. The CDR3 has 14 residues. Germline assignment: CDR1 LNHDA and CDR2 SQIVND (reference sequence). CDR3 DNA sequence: TGTGCCAGTAGTATTTCCAATAGCAATCAGCCCCAGCATTTT. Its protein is CASSISNSNQPQHF.

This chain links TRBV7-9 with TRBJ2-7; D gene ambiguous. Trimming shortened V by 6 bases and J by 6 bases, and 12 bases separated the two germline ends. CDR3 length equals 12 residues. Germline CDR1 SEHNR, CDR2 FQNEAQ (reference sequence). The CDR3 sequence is CASSWALGEQYV. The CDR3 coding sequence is TGTGCCAGCAGTTGGGCCCTGGGCGAGCAGTACGTC.

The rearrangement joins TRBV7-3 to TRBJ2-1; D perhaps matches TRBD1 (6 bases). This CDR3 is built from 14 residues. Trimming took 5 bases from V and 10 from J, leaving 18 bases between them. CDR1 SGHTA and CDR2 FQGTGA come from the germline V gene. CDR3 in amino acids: CASSLGGEASEQFF. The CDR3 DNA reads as TGTGCCAGCAGCCTAGGGGGTGAGGCCAGCGAGCAGTTCTTC.

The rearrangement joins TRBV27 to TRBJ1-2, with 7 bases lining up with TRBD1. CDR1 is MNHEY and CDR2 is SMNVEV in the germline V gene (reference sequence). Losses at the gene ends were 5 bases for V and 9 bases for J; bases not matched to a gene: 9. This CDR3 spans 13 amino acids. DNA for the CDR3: TGTGCCAGCAGTATTTCGGGACAGTCGAGCTACACCTTC. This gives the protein CASSISGQSSYTF.

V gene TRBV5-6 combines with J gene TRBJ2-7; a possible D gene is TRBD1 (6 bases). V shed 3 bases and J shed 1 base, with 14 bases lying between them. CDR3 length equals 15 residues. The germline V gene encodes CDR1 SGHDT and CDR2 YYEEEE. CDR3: CASSYGGQISYEQYF. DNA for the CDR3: TGTGCCAGCAGCTACGGAGGACAGATATCCTACGAGCAGTACTTC.

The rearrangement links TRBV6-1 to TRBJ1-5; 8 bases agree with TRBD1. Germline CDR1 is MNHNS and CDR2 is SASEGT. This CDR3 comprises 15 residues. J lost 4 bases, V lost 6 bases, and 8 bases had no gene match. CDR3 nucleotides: TGTGCCAGCAGGAATGACTGGACAGGGAATCAGCCCCAGCATTTT. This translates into CASRNDWTGNQPQHF.

The CDR3, as DNA: TGTGCCAGCAGACCCAGGGGGCAGCGGGGAAACACCATATATTTT. Its translation: CASRPRGQRGNTIYF. The genes are TRBV6-5 and TRBJ1-3; TRBD1 matches at 8 bases. There are 15 residues in the CDR3. Per the germline V gene, CDR1 is MNHEY and CDR2 is SVGAGI. Trimming removed 6 bases from V and 4 bases from J; junction bases left unmatched: 8.

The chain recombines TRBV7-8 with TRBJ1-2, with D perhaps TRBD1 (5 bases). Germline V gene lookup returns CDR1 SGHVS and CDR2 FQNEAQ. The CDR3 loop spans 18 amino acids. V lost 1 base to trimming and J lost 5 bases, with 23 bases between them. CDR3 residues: CASSLDLPRTGVKYGYTF. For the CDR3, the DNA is TGTGCCAGCAGCTTAGACCTTCCCAGGACGGGGGTAAAGTATGGCTACACCTTC.

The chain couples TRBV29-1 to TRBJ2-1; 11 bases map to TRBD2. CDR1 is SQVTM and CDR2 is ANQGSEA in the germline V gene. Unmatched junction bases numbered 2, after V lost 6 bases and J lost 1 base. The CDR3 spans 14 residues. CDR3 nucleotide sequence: TGCAGCGTCTCTAGCGGGAGGTCCTACAATGAGCAGTTCTTC. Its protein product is CSVSSGRSYNEQFF.

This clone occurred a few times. CDR3 sequence reads: CARSLDVKGRYEQYF. The CDR3 DNA reads TGTGCCAGAAGCTTAGATGTCAAGGGGAGGTACGAGCAGTACTTC. The rearrangement joins TRBV7-5 to TRBJ2-7; the tabulated D call, TRBD2, remains unverified against the DNA. TRBV7-5 is annotated as a pseudogene. The CDR3 totals 15 residues.

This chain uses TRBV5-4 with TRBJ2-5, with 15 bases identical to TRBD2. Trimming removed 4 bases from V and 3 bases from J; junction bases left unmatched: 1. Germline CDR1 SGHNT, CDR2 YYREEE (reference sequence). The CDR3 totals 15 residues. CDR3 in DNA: TGTGCCAGCAGCAGGACTAGCGGGAGGGAAGAGACCCAGTACTTC. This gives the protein CASSRTSGREETQYF.

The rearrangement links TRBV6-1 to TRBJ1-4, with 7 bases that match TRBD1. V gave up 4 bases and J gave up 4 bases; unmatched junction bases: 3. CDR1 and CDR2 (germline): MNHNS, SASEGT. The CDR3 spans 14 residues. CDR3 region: CASSGQGGNEKLFF. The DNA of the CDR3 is TGTGCCAGCAGTGGCCAGGGGGGTAATGAAAAACTGTTTTTT.

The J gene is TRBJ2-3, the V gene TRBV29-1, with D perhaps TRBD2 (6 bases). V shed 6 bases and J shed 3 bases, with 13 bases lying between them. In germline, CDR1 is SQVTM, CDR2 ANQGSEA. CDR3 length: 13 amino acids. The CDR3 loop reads CSVLTSITDTQYF. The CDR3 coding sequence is TGCAGCGTACTGACTAGTATAACAGATACGCAGTATTTT.

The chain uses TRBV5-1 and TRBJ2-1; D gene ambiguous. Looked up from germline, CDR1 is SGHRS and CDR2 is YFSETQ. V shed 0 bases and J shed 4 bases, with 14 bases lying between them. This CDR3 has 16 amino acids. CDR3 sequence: CASSLDLVTTYNEQFF. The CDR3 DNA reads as TGCGCCAGCAGCTTGGATCTAGTTACAACTTACAATGAGCAGTTCTTC.

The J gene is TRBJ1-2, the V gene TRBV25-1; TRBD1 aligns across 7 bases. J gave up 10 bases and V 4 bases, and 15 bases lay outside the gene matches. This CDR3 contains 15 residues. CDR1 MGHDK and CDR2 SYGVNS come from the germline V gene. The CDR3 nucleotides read TGTGCCAGCAGTGGGGGACCCACAGGGGCATTGGACTACACCTTC. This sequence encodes CASSGGPTGALDYTF.

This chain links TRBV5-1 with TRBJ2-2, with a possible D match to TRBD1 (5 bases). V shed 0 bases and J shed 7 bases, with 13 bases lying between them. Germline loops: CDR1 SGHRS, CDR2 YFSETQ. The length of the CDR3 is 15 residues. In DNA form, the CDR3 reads TGCGCCAGCAGCTTGGATGACAGTCGGTTCGGGGAGCTGTTTTTT. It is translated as CASSLDDSRFGELFF.

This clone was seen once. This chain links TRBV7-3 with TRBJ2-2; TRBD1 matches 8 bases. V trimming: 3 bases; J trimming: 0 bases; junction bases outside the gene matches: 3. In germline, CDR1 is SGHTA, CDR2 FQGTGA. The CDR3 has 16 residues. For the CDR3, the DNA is TGTGCCAGCAGCTTCCTGACAGGGGCGAACACCGGGGAGCTGTTTTTT. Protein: CASSFLTGANTGELFF. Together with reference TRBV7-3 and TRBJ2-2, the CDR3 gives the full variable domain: GAGVSQTPSNKVTEKGKYVELRCDPISGHTALYWYRQSLGQGPEFLIYFQGTGAADDSGLPNDRFFAVRPEGSVSTLKIQRTERGDSAVYLCASSFLTGANTGELFFGEGSRLTVL.

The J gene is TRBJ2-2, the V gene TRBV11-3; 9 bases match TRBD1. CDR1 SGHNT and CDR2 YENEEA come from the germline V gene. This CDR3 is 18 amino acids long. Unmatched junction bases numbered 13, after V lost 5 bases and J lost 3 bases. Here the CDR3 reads CASSPPGQGILYTGELFF. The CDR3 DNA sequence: TGTGCCAGCAGCCCCCCCGGACAGGGGATCTTATACACCGGGGAGCTGTTTTTT.

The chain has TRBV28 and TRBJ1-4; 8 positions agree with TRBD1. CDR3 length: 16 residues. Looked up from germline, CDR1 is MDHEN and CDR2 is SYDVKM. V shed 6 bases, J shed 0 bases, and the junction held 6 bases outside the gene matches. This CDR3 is CASRGRGLSTNEKLFF. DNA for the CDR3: TGTGCCAGCAGAGGCAGGGGGCTTTCAACTAATGAAAAACTGTTTTTT.

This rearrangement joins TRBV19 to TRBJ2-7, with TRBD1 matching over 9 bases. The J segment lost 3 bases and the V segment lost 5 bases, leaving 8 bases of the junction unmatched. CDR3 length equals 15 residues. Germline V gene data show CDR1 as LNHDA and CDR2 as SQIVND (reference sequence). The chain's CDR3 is CASSPGQGPYYEQYV. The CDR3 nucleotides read TGTGCCAGTAGTCCAGGACAGGGGCCCTACTACGAGCAGTACGTC.

The CDR3 sequence: CASSALSRQGDTQYF. The CDR3 DNA follows: TGTGCCAGCAGCGCTCTGTCCCGGCAGGGCGATACGCAGTATTTT. The V call is TRBV6-1, the J call TRBJ2-3; D possibly corresponds to TRBD1 (5 bases). The V end was cut by 6 bases, the J end by 6 bases, with 19 bases between. Germline CDR1 MNHNS, CDR2 SASEGT. There are 15 residues in the CDR3.

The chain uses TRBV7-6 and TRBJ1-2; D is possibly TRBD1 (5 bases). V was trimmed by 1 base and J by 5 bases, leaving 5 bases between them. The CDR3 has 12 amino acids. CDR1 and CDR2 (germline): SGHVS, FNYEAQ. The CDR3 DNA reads TGTGCCAGCAGCTTAGAGGGGTATGGCTACACCTTC. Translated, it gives CASSLEGYGYTF.

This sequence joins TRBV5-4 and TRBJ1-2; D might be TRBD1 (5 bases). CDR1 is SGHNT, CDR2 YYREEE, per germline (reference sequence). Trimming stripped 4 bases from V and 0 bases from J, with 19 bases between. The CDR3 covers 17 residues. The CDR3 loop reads CASSPLGAGRANYGYTF. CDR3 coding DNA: TGTGCCAGCAGCCCCCTTGGGGCAGGAAGAGCTAACTATGGCTACACCTTC.

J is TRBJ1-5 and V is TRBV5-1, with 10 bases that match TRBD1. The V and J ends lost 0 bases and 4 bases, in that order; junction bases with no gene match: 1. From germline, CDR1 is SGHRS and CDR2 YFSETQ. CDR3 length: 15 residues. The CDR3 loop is CASSLEGQGNQPQHF. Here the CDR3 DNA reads TGCGCCAGCAGCTTGGAGGGACAGGGGAATCAGCCCCAGCATTTT.

This chain's CDR3 is CASTKTVSSSYNEQFF. The CDR3 DNA reads as TGTGCCAGCACCAAGACAGTTTCTAGCTCCTACAATGAGCAGTTCTTC. The chain links TRBV2 to TRBJ2-1; tentative D call: TRBD1 (5 bases). CDR3 length equals 16 residues. CDR1 is SNHLY, CDR2 FYNNEI, per germline. V lost 7 bases to trimming and J lost 0 bases, with 16 bases between them.

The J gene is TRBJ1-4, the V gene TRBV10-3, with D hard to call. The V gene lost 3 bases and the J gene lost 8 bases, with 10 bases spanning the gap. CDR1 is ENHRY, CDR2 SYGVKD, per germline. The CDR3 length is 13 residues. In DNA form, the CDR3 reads TGTGCCATCAGTGACGGAGTCCGGGAAAAACTGTTTTTT. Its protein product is CAISDGVREKLFF.

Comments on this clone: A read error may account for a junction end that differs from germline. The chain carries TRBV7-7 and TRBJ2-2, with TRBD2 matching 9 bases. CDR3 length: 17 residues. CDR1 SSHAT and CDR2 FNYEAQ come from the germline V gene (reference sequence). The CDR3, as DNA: TGTGCTAGCAGCCTCCGCGGGAGGGCCCTCGACACCGGGGAGCTGTTTTTT. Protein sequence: CASSLRGRALDTGELFF.

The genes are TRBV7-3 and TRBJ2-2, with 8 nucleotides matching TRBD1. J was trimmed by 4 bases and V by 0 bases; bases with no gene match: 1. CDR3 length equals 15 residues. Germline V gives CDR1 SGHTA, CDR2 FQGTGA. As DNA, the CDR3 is TGTGCCAGCAGCTTAACGGACAGGGCCACCGGGGAGCTGTTTTTT. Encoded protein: CASSLTDRATGELFF.

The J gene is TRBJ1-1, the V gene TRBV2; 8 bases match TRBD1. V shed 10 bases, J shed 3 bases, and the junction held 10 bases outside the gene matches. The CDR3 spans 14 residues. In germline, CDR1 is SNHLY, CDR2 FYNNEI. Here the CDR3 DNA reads TGTGCCACCCAACGCAGGGGGCCGGACACTGAAGCTTTCTTT. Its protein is CATQRRGPDTEAFF.

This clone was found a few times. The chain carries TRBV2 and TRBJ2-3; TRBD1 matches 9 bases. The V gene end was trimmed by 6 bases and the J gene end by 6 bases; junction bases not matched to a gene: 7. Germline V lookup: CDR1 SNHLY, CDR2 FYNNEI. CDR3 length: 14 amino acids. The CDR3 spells CASRGGTGLDTQYF. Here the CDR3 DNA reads TGTGCCAGCAGGGGGGGGACAGGGCTGGATACGCAGTATTTT.

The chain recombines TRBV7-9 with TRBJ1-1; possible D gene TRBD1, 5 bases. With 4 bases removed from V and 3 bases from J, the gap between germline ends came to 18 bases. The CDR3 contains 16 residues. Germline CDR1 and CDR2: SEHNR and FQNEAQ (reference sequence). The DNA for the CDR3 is TGTGCCAGCAGCTCCGCCTGGGGGGGTCTCGACACTGAAGCTTTCTTT. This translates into CASSSAWGGLDTEAFF.

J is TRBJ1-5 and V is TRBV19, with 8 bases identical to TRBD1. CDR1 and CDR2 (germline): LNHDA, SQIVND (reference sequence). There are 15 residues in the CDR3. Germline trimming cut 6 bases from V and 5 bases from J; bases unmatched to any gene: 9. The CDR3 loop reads CASRDQGASDQPQHF. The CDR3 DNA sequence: TGTGCCAGTAGGGATCAGGGGGCATCGGATCAGCCCCAGCATTTT.